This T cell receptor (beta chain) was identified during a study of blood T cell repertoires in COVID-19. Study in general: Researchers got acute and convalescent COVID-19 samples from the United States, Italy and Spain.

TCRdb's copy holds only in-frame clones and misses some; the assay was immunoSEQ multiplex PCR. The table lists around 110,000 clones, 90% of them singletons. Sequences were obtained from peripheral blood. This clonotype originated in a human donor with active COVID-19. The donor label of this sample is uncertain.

The CDR3 sequence is CASSHRVSGNDEQFF. The CDR3 coding sequence is TGTGCCAGCTCTCACAGGGTATCAGGTAACGATGAGCAGTTCTTC. The J gene is TRBJ2-1, the V gene TRBV18, with D possibly being TRBD1 (6 bases). Trimming removed 6 bases at V and 8 bases at J, with 20 bases between. The CDR3 has 15 amino acids. Germline lookup yields CDR1 KGHSH and CDR2 LQKENI. Variable domain in full (rest from reference TRBV18 and TRBJ2-1): NAGVMQNPRHLVRRRGQEARLRCSPMKGHSHVYWYRQLPEEGLKFMVYLQKENIIDESGMPKERFSAEFPKEGPSILRIQQVVRGDSAAYFCASSHRVSGNDEQFFGPGTRLTVL.